These 25 T cell receptor beta chains share one sample of origin, sequenced in a study of blood T cell repertoires in COVID-19. Sequenced by immunoSEQ multiplex PCR; TCRdb stores in-frame clones only, minus some. The sample has tens of thousands of clones, roughly nine tenths seen once; the top ten hold under 20%. Sequencing input: peripheral blood. These receptors came from a woman in her fifties or sixties with COVID-19, enrolled during active disease.

The chain recombines TRBV30 with TRBJ1-1; D may be TRBD1 (5 bases). The V end was cut by 1 base, the J end by 1 base, with 7 bases between. Germline V CDR1 and CDR2: GTSNPN, SVGIG (reference sequence). The CDR3 consists of 13 residues. The CDR3, as DNA: TGTGCCTGGAGTGAGGGGTGGAACACTGAAGCTTTCTTT. Translated, it gives CAWSEGWNTEAFF.

V is TRBV19 and J is TRBJ1-4, with a tentative D call TRBD1 (5 bases). The V and J ends lost 4 bases and 4 bases respectively, with 19 bases between them. The CDR3 consists of 17 residues. Germline lookup yields CDR1 LNHDA and CDR2 SQIVND (reference sequence). The CDR3 loop is CASSTLGQNRLNEKLFF. CDR3 bases: TGTGCCAGTAGTACCTTGGGGCAGAATAGGCTTAATGAAAAACTGTTTTTT.

V and J are TRBV6-4 and TRBJ1-5; 8 bases are shared with TRBD1. CDR1 is MRHNA and CDR2 is SNTAGT in the germline V gene. The CDR3 consists of 13 residues. The junction had 5 bases not matched to a gene; V was cut back by 8 bases and J by 5 bases. The CDR3 region has the DNA TGTGCCAGCGCGGGGACAGGTTATCAGCCCCAGCATTTT. This encodes CASAGTGYQPQHF.

The chain recombines TRBV7-2 with TRBJ2-7, with a possible D match to TRBD1 (7 bases). The CDR3 consists of 17 residues. Trimming cost V 5 bases and J 0 bases, with 20 bases left between them. Per the germline V gene, CDR1 is SGHTA and CDR2 is FQGNSA. CDR3 residues: CASSPQGDSLSSYEQYF. The CDR3 DNA sequence: TGTGCCAGCAGCCCCCAGGGGGACTCCTTAAGCTCCTACGAGCAGTACTTC.

The sample holds a few counts of this clone. The J gene is TRBJ1-2, the V gene TRBV6-5, with TRBD1 identical over 7 bases. V lost 5 bases to trimming and J lost 0 bases; unmatched junction nucleotides: 3. The CDR3 loop spans 14 amino acids. CDR1 is MNHEY and CDR2 is SVGAGI in the germline V gene. CDR3 bases: TGTGCCAGCAGTCGGGACAGTCCTAACTATGGCTACACCTTC. It encodes CASSRDSPNYGYTF.

V and J are TRBV13 and TRBJ2-7; perhaps TRBD1 as D (5 bases). Germline CDR1 is PRHDT and CDR2 is FYEKMQ (reference sequence). CDR3 size: 15 residues. Trimming took off 2 bases at V and 0 bases at J, with 11 bases between the two ends. The CDR3: CASSLTGTGSYEQYF. As DNA, the CDR3 is TGTGCCAGCAGCTTAACAGGCACGGGCTCCTACGAGCAGTACTTC.

Only one count was recorded for this clone. V usage is TRBV24-1 and J usage is TRBJ2-1; TRBD1 aligns across 9 bases. The germline V gene has CDR1 KGHDR and CDR2 SFDVKD. V shed 4 bases and J 1 base; nucleotides not matched to a gene: 10. CDR3 length: 18 residues. CDR3 sequence reads: CATSDRLDGQGSYNEQFF. The DNA of the CDR3 is TGTGCCACCAGTGACCGATTAGATGGACAGGGGTCCTACAATGAGCAGTTCTTC.

The chain is built from TRBV19 and TRBJ1-5, with D hard to call. Trimming took 6 bases from V and 6 from J, leaving 15 bases between them. This CDR3 is built from 14 residues. CDR1 and CDR2 from the germline V gene are LNHDA and SQIVND (reference sequence). The CDR3 protein is CASREGPRVQPQHF. The DNA for the CDR3 is TGTGCCAGTAGGGAAGGACCGAGGGTTCAGCCCCAGCATTTT.

This clone was found once. This chain uses TRBV11-1 with TRBJ2-7, with a weak D call TRBD2 (6 bases). Trimming took off 4 bases at V and 3 bases at J, with 13 bases between the two ends. Germline V gene lookup returns CDR1 SGHAT and CDR2 FQDESV (reference sequence). CDR3 length: 14 residues. CDR3 DNA: TGTGCCAGCAGCTCCACCTCCGGGAGCTACGAGCAGTACTTC. It is translated as CASSSTSGSYEQYF.

The chain joins TRBV28 to TRBJ1-3, with D maybe TRBD1 (6 bases). CDR3 size: 18 residues. V was shortened by 10 bases and J by 2 bases, with 27 bases between the two germline ends. Germline V lookup: CDR1 MDHEN, CDR2 SYDVKM. The CDR3 bases are TGTGCCACGCACCCTCACAACCCCGGGACAAGAACTGGAAACACCATATATTTT. Its translation is CATHPHNPGTRTGNTIYF.

The V gene is TRBV7-2, the J gene TRBJ1-2, with TRBD1 identical over 10 bases. This CDR3 is built from 15 residues. Germline V gene data show CDR1 as SGHTA and CDR2 as FQGNSA. V was pared by 1 base and J by 5 bases, with 4 bases of the junction left unmatched. This CDR3 reads CASSLGQGASYGYTF. For the CDR3, the DNA is TGTGCCAGCAGCTTAGGACAGGGGGCGAGTTATGGCTACACCTTC.

This sequence joins TRBV5-6 and TRBJ1-2, with D unclear. Trimming took 4 bases from V and 5 from J, leaving 15 bases between them. The CDR3 sequence is 14 residues long. Per germline, CDR1 SGHDT and CDR2 YYEEEE. CDR3 DNA sequence: TGTGCCAGCAGCCCCTGGTCGGGGATTTATGGCTACACCTTC. It codes for CASSPWSGIYGYTF.

The chain recombines TRBV15 with TRBJ1-2; D remains ambiguous. Deletions cut 0 bases from V and 5 bases from J, with 13 bases between. CDR1 is LNHNV and CDR2 is YYDKDF in the germline V gene (reference sequence). The CDR3 has 15 residues. The CDR3 nucleotides read TGTGCCACCAGCAGAGATAGGTCGGGTCCTTATGGCTACACCTTC. Its translation: CATSRDRSGPYGYTF.

The gene calls are TRBV18 and TRBJ2-7; possible D gene TRBD1, 5 bases. This CDR3 has 14 residues. Germline V gives CDR1 KGHSH, CDR2 LQKENI. V lost 3 bases to trimming and J lost 2 bases, with 11 bases between them. The CDR3 DNA follows: TGTGCCAGCTCACCCAGGGCGGTTACCTACGAGCAGTACTTC. Protein sequence: CASSPRAVTYEQYF.

The chain combines TRBV7-3 with TRBJ2-1, with 9 bases lining up with TRBD2. This CDR3 has 15 amino acids. Trimming took 3 bases from V and 7 from J; bases not matched to a gene: 7. Germline V gene sequence: CDR1 SGHTA, CDR2 FQGTGA. The DNA of the CDR3 is TGTGCCAGCAGCTTCGGGACTAGCAGTAAGAATGAGCAGTTCTTC. It yields the protein CASSFGTSSKNEQFF.

V and J are TRBV6-6 and TRBJ1-5; D possibly corresponds to TRBD1 (6 bases). The CDR3 covers 15 residues. Germline V CDR1 and CDR2: MNHNY, SVGAGI (reference sequence). Trimming left V 6 bases short and J 3 bases short, with 15 bases between. In nucleotides, the CDR3 is TGTGCCAGCAGCCCCGTAACAGGGCTCAATCAGCCCCAGCATTTT. Residues: CASSPVTGLNQPQHF.

The rearrangement links TRBV5-1 to TRBJ2-1; no reliable D call. The CDR3 has 15 residues. The V end lost 0 bases, the J end lost 0 bases, and 7 bases lay between the germline ends. CDR1 is SGHRS, CDR2 YFSETQ, per germline. The CDR3 nucleotides are TGCGCCAGCAGCTTGGCTCTGAGCTCCTACAATGAGCAGTTCTTC. Residues: CASSLALSSYNEQFF.

In its sample, this clone was seen a few times. This chain links TRBV7-9 with TRBJ1-1; TRBD1 matches 9 bases. The length of the CDR3 is 14 residues. V gave up 5 bases and J gave up 5 bases; unmatched junction bases: 6. Germline V gene sequence: CDR1 SEHNR, CDR2 FQNEAQ (reference sequence). The CDR3 region has the DNA TGTGCCAGCAGCCCACAGGGGGCAGGGACTGAAGCTTTCTTT. It codes for CASSPQGAGTEAFF.

V usage is TRBV4-3 and J usage is TRBJ2-4; perhaps TRBD1 as D (6 bases). The CDR3 length is 16 residues. V was cut by 0 bases and J by 4 bases, with 13 bases left in between. CDR1 is LGHNA and CDR2 is YSLEER in the germline V gene. CDR3 region: CASSQDRAQGKNIQYF. The CDR3 nucleotides read TGCGCCAGCAGCCAAGACAGAGCGCAGGGGAAAAACATTCAGTACTTC.

V is TRBV2 and J is TRBJ2-6; a weak D match, TRBD1 (6 bases). CDR1 is SNHLY and CDR2 is FYNNEI in the germline V gene. The CDR3 loop spans 15 amino acids. Trimming took 8 bases from V and 0 from J, leaving 11 bases between them. CDR3 sequence reads: CASELDSSGANVLTF. The CDR3 region has the DNA TGTGCCAGCGAACTGGACAGCTCTGGGGCCAACGTCCTGACTTTC. The variable domain in full, completed from reference TRBV2 and TRBJ2-6, reads EPEVTQTPSHQVTQMGQEVILRCVPISNHLYFYWYRQILGQKVEFLVSFYNNEISEKSEIFDDQFSVERPDGSNFTLKIRSTKLEDSAMYFCASELDSSGANVLTFGAGSRLTVL.

The chain uses TRBV12-3 or TRBV12-4 and TRBJ2-7; 9 bases fit TRBD2. J gave up 5 bases and V 6 bases, and 5 bases lay outside the gene matches. The CDR3 covers 13 residues. The CDR3 DNA reads TGTGCCAGCAGGCGGGAGGGTGGGGACGAGCAGTACTTC. This gives the protein CASRREGGDEQYF.

CDR3 loop: CASSLGTSGIDTQYF. The CDR3 region has the DNA TGCGCCAGCAGCTTGGGGACTAGCGGGATAGATACGCAGTATTTT. The V gene is TRBV5-1, the J gene TRBJ2-3; 12 nucleotides align to TRBD2. Germline V gene lookup returns CDR1 SGHRS and CDR2 YFSETQ. The length of the CDR3 is 15 residues. V shed 0 bases and J 5 bases; nucleotides not matched to a gene: 1.

The CDR3 loop is CASSLTWGLGTEAFF. The CDR3 DNA reads TGTGCCAGCAGCTTAACGTGGGGGCTGGGCACTGAAGCTTTCTTT. The chain uses TRBV7-3 and TRBJ1-1, with D perhaps TRBD1 (6 bases). The CDR3 extends over 15 amino acids. The germline V and J ends were trimmed by 0 bases and 4 bases, with 12 bases remaining between them. Germline CDR1 SGHTA, CDR2 FQGTGA.

The V gene is TRBV28, the J gene TRBJ1-5; D may be TRBD1 (5 bases). The CDR3 is made up of 15 amino acids. V dropped 8 bases and J dropped 0 bases, with 14 bases sitting between them. Looked up from germline, CDR1 is MDHEN and CDR2 is SYDVKM. The CDR3: CASRGQKYSNQPQHF. The CDR3 DNA reads TGTGCCAGCCGTGGACAAAAGTATAGCAATCAGCCCCAGCATTTT.

The chain uses TRBV19 and TRBJ1-5, with a tentative D call TRBD1 (6 bases). Trimming cost V 7 bases and J 0 bases, with 13 bases left between them. Germline lookup yields CDR1 LNHDA and CDR2 SQIVND (reference sequence). This CDR3 is built from 15 residues. The CDR3 coding sequence is TGTGCCAGTACACAGGGAACGTATAGCAATCAGCCCCAGCATTTT. It specifies CASTQGTYSNQPQHF.